A selection of T cell receptor beta chains follows, all from one sample in a study of T cells in pancreatic ductal adenocarcinoma. This table comes from immunoSEQ multiplex PCR, and its TCRdb copy is limited to in-frame clones, with some not included. The sample yields about 4,600 clones, approximately 71% seen once. The sequencing sample was made of pancreatic tumor tissue. The receptor source for this set is a human donor with pancreatic ductal adenocarcinoma. Each CDR3 is given with its conserved first and last residue. The D gene is left open where the match is weak. Part of the rows lack a size; the others show once, few, many or a class for expanded clones.

v_gene	d_gene	abundance	j_gene	CDR3nt	CDR3aa
TRBV7-2	-	-	TRBJ1-1	TGTGCCAGCAGCTTAGCGGCATTGGGGCAAACCCTTCTGAACACTGAAGCTTTCTTT	CASSLAALGQTLLNTEAFF
TRBV7-2	-	-	TRBJ2-1	TGTGCCAGCAGCGTAGGGACTTCCTACAATGAGCAGTTCTTC	CASSVGTSYNEQFF
TRBV6-6	-	few	TRBJ2-2	TGTGCCAGCAGTTATGCCTCCGGGGAGCTGTTTTTT	CASSYASGELFF
TRBV28	-	medium-sized	TRBJ2-2	TGTGCCAGCAGTGCCAGGGGAACCGGGGAGCTGTTTTTT	CASSARGTGELFF
TRBV7-9	-	-	TRBJ2-2	TGTGCCAGCAGCTTATACGGGGACACCGGGGAGCTGTTTTTT	CASSLYGDTGELFF
TRBV4-2	-	-	TRBJ2-3	TGTGCCAGCAGCCAACTAGTCTTCTGGGACGGCGGGGCAGATACGCAGTATTTT	CASSQLVFWDGGADTQYF
TRBV30	TRBD1	few	TRBJ2-7	TGTGCCTGGAGTGTGGACAGGCCCTACGAGCAGTACTTC	CAWSVDRPYEQYF
TRBV13	-	few	TRBJ1-2	TGTGCCAGCAGCCCCTGGACGAGGCGGGGCTACACCTTC	CASSPWTRRGYTF
TRBV7-8	-	-	TRBJ1-2	TGTGCCAGCAGCTTAGCGCAAGGGTTGGGCTACACCTTC	CASSLAQGLGYTF
TRBV9	-	-	TRBJ1-1	TGTGCCAGCAGCGTAGTAGGGGGGGCCACTGAAGCTTTCTTT	CASSVVGGATEAFF
TRBV6-5	TRBD2	-	TRBJ2-2	TGTGCCAGCAGTTACGGAGCGGGGGGGCAAACCGGGGAGCTGTTTTTT	CASSYGAGGQTGELFF
TRBV11-3	-	-	TRBJ2-7	TGTGCCAGCAGACTAGGGAGCTACGAGCAGTACTTC	CASRLGSYEQYF
TRBV30	TRBD1	-	TRBJ2-3	TGTGCCTGGAGTGTCACAGGGGGCACAGATACGCAGTATTTT	CAWSVTGGTDTQYF
TRBV30	-	-	TRBJ2-7	TGTGCCTGGCGTGGGGGTTCCTACGAGCAGTACTTC	CAWRGGSYEQYF
TRBV28	-	-	TRBJ1-1	TGTGCCAGCAGTTTCGCCAGCATGAACACTGAAGCTTTCTTT	CASSFASMNTEAFF
TRBV28	-	-	TRBJ1-1	TGTGCCAGCAGTTTATCCCGAGGGACTGAAGCTTTCTTT	CASSLSRGTEAFF
TRBV7-2	TRBD2	-	TRBJ2-5	TGTGCCAGCAGCTTCACTAGCGGGGGGCCCTGGGAGACCCAGTACTTC	CASSFTSGGPWETQYF
TRBV2	TRBD1	-	TRBJ2-5	TGTGCCAGCAGTGAATCAGGACAGGGGAGGAGGCAAGAGACCCAGTACTTC	CASSESGQGRRQETQYF
TRBV5-1	TRBD2	-	TRBJ2-1	TGCGCCAGCAGCTTGGGACAGCGGGGGAATGAGCAGTTCTTC	CASSLGQRGNEQFF
TRBV2	TRBD2	-	TRBJ2-7	TGTGCCAGCAGGGGGACGACTAGCCAATACGAGCAGTACTTC	CASRGTTSQYEQYF
TRBV5-1	TRBD1	-	TRBJ1-3	TGCGCCAGCAGCTTGGATTGGACAGGGGCAGGAAACACCATATATTTT	CASSLDWTGAGNTIYF
TRBV11-3	-	-	TRBJ2-2	TGTGCCAGCAGCTTGGGGGCCGGGGAGCTGTTTTTT	CASSLGAGELFF
TRBV5-4	-	large	TRBJ2-7	TGTGCCAGCAGCACCAAGGACGGGACCTACGAGCAGTACTTC	CASSTKDGTYEQYF
TRBV4-2	TRBD1	-	TRBJ1-1	TGTGCCAGCAGCCAAGACTGGCAGGGGGACACTGAAGCTTTCTTT	CASSQDWQGDTEAFF
TRBV5-4	-	-	TRBJ2-3	TGTGCCAGCAGCAACCGTCACACAGATACGCAGTATTTT	CASSNRHTDTQYF
TRBV28	TRBD1	-	TRBJ1-5	TGTGCCAGCAGTGCCGCTTACAGGGGGCGGCAGCCCCAGCATTTT	CASSAAYRGRQPQHF
TRBV2	-	few	TRBJ1-1	TGTGCCAGCAGTGAATTTGGGCAGAGCGGGGCCCACACTGAAGCTTTCTTT	CASSEFGQSGAHTEAFF
TRBV7-2	-	once	TRBJ2-5	TGTGCCAGCAAGAGTAGAAATGAGGGGACCCAGTACTTC	CASKSRNEGTQYF
TRBV28	TRBD1	-	TRBJ1-5	TGTGCCAGCAACAGGGGGAATCAGCCCCAGCATTTT	CASNRGNQPQHF
TRBV2	-	large	TRBJ1-1	TGTGCCAGCAGCCGAGCCCCGTCCCCGGGGGCTGAAGCTTTCTTT	CASSRAPSPGAEAFF
TRBV7-9	TRBD1	-	TRBJ1-2	TGTGCCAGCAGCGCACAGGGGGATGGCTACACCTTC	CASSAQGDGYTF
TRBV5-1	-	-	TRBJ1-4	TGCGCCAGCAGGCCTTGGACGGGCAATGAAAAACTGTTTTTT	CASRPWTGNEKLFF
TRBV4-1	-	-	TRBJ2-5	TGCGCCAGCAGCCAAGGACTAGTGGGAGAGACCCAGTACTTC	CASSQGLVGETQYF
TRBV11-2	TRBD2	-	TRBJ2-3	TGTGCCAGCAGCTTTTTTACTAGCGGGGGGCGCACAGATACGCAGTATTTT	CASSFFTSGGRTDTQYF
TRBV2	-	-	TRBJ2-5	TGTGCCAGCAGGGCCATAGTGGGGGAGACCCAGTACTTC	CASRAIVGETQYF
TRBV19	-	once	TRBJ1-1	TGTGCCAGTAGTATAAAAGGGAACACTGAAGCTTTCTTT	CASSIKGNTEAFF
TRBV7-2	TRBD2	few	TRBJ2-5	TGTGCCAGCAGCTTAGTTAGCGGGAGTTCGTGGGAGACCCAGTACTTC	CASSLVSGSSWETQYF
TRBV6-5	TRBD2	-	TRBJ2-3	TGTGCCAGCAGTTACGCCCAGCGGGGTACAGATACGCAGTATTTT	CASSYAQRGTDTQYF
TRBV2	-	-	TRBJ2-3	TGTGCCAGCAGTGAATCGCAGGCTAGCACAGATACGCAGTATTTT	CASSESQASTDTQYF
TRBV19	-	-	TRBJ1-4	TGTGCCAGTCGTACCCCATGGAATGAAAAACTGTTTTTT	CASRTPWNEKLFF
TRBV28	TRBD2	-	TRBJ2-5	TGTGCCAGCAGTTCGCTGACTAGCGGCCAAGAGACCCAGTACTTC	CASSSLTSGQETQYF
TRBV11-3	TRBD1	-	TRBJ1-2	TGTGCCAGCAGCCCGGACAGGAGCTACTATGGCTACACCTTC	CASSPDRSYYGYTF
TRBV15	TRBD2	-	TRBJ2-1	TGTGCCACCAGCAGAGCGGGGGGCTCCTACAATGAGCAGTTCTTC	CATSRAGGSYNEQFF
TRBV10-3	TRBD1	-	TRBJ1-5	TGTGCCATCAGGGGACAGGGAGATAATCAGCCCCAGCATTTT	CAIRGQGDNQPQHF
TRBV2	-	-	TRBJ2-6	TGTGCCAGTCCAACCGGGTCTGGGGCCAACGTCCTGACTTTC	CASPTGSGANVLTF
TRBV27	-	few	TRBJ2-2	TGTGCCAGCAGTATGAACACCGGGGAGCTGTTTTTT	CASSMNTGELFF
TRBV7-9	-	few	TRBJ2-3	TGTGCCAGCAGCCCCCAGGGAGATACGCAGTATTTT	CASSPQGDTQYF
TRBV10-1	TRBD2	-	TRBJ2-3	TGCGCCAGCAGCGGCGGGGGGGCCGGATCAGATACGCAGTATTTT	CASSGGGAGSDTQYF
TRBV28	TRBD1	-	TRBJ2-7	TGTGCCATCGCAGGCAGGGGGCACGAGCAGTACTTC	CAIAGRGHEQYF
TRBV6-5	-	-	TRBJ2-5	TGTGCCAGCTCACGGGGTTTAGAGACCCAGTACTTC	CASSRGLETQYF
TRBV10-3	-	large	TRBJ1-2	TGTGCCATCAGTCCCGCGGACGGAACTAACTATGGCTACACCTTC	CAISPADGTNYGYTF
TRBV5-5	-	-	TRBJ1-6	TGTGCCAGCAGCTTCGCGGGAACCCGAACGTCACCCCTCCACTTT	CASSFAGTRTSPLHF
TRBV7-2	TRBD1	-	TRBJ2-7	TGTGCCAGCAGCCGGGACAGGGTCCCCCAGGAGCAGTACTTC	CASSRDRVPQEQYF
TRBV6-1	-	few	TRBJ2-7	TGTGCCAGCAGTGAGGCCTACGAGCAGTACTTC	CASSEAYEQYF